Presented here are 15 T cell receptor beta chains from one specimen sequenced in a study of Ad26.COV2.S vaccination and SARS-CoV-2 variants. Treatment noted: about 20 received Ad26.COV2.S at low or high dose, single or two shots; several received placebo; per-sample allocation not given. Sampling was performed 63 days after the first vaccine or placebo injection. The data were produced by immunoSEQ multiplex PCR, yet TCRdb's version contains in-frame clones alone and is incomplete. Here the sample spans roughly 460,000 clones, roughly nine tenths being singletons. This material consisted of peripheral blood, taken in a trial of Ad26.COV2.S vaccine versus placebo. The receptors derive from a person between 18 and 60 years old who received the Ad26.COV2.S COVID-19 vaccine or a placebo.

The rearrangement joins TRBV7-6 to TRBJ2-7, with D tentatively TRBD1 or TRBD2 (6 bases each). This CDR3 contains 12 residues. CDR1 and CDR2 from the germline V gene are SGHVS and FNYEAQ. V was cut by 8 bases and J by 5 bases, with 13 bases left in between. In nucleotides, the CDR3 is TGTGCCAGCGGACGAAGGGGGGACGAGCAGTACTTC. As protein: CASGRRGDEQYF. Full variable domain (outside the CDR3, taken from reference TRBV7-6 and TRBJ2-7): GAGVSQSPRYKVTKRGQDVALRCDPISGHVSLYWYRQALGQGPEFLTYFNYEAQQDKSGLPNDRFSAERPEGSISTLTIQRTEQRDSAMYRCASGRRGDEQYFGPGTRLTVT.

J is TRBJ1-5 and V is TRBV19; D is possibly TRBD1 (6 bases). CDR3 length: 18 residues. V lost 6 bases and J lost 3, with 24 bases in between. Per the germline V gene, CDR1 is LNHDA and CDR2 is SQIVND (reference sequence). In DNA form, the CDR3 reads TGTGCCAGTAGAATCTTGAGGGCCCCGGGACACTCCAATCAGCCCCAGCATTTT. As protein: CASRILRAPGHSNQPQHF.

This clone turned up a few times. The CDR3 nucleotides are TGCAGCGTTGATTGGAACTACGAGCAGTACTTC. Its translation: CSVDWNYEQYF. The V call is TRBV29-1, the J call TRBJ2-7, with no clear D. The CDR3 is made up of 11 amino acids. Per germline, CDR1 SQVTM and CDR2 ANQGSEA. Trimming removed 3 bases at V and 3 bases at J, with 6 bases between.

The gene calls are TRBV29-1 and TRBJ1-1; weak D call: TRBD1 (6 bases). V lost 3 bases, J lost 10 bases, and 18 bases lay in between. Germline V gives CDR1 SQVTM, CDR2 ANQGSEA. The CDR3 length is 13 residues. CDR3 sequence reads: CSVDEQGSWGAFF. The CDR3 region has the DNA TGCAGCGTTGATGAACAGGGCAGCTGGGGAGCTTTCTTT.

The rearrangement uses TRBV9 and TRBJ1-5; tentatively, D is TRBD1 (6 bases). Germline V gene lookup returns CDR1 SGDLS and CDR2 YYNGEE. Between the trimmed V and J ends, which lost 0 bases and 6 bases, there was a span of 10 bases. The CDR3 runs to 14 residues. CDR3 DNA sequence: TGTGCCAGCAGCGTAGAGTCAGGGGCTCAGCCCCAGCATTTT. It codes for CASSVESGAQPQHF.

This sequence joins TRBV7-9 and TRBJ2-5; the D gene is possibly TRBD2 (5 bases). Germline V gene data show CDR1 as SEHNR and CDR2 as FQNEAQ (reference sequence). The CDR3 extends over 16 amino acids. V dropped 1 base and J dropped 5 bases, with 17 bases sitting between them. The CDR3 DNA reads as TGTGCCAGCAGCTTAGGGTCGATAGCACGAGGGGAGACCCAGTACTTC. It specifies CASSLGSIARGETQYF.

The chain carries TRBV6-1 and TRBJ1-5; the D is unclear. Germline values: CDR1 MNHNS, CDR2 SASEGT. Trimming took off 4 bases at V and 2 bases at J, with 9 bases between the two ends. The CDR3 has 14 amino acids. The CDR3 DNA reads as TGTGCCAGCAGTGCAGCCGGGGGCAATCAGCCCCAGCATTTT. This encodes CASSAAGGNQPQHF.

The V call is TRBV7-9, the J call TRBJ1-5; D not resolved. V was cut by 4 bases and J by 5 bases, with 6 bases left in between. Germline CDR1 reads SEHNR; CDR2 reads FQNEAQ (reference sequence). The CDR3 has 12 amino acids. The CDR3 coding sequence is TGTGCCAGCAGCTCCTCAGATCAGCCCCAGCATTTT. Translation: CASSSSDQPQHF.

The CDR3 region has the DNA TGTGCCAGCAGTGGACAAAACACAGGGGGAGGCTACGAGCAGTACTTC. Protein product: CASSGQNTGGGYEQYF. The chain has TRBV6-1 and TRBJ2-7, with TRBD1 matching 8 bases. Germline CDR1 reads MNHNS; CDR2 reads SASEGT. The CDR3 covers 16 residues. V dropped 4 bases and J dropped 3; count of bases not matched to a gene: 11.

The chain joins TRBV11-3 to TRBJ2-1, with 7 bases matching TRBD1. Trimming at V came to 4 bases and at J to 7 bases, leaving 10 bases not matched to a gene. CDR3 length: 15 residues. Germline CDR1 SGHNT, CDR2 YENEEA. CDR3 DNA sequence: TGTGCCAGCAGCTCCCTGTCCGGGACAGAGAATGAGCAGTTCTTC. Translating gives CASSSLSGTENEQFF.

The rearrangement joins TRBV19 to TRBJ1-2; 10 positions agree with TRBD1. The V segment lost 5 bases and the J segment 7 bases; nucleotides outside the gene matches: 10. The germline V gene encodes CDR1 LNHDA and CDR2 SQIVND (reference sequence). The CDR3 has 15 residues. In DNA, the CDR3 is TGTGCCAGTAGTGGAAAGACAGGGGGCAGCAGTGGCTACACCTTC. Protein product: CASSGKTGGSSGYTF.

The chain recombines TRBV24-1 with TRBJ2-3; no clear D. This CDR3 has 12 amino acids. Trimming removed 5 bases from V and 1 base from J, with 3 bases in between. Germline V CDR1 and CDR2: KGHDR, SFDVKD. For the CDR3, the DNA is TGTGCCACCAGTGTGGGCACAGATACGCAGTATTTT. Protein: CATSVGTDTQYF.

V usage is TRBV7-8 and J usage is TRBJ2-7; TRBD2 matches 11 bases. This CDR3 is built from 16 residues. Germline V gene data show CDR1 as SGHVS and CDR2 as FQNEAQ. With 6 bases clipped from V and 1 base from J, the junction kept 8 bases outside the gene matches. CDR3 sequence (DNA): TGTGCCAGCAGTTTGCCTACTAGCGGGAGTTCCTACGAGCAGTACTTC. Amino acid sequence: CASSLPTSGSSYEQYF.

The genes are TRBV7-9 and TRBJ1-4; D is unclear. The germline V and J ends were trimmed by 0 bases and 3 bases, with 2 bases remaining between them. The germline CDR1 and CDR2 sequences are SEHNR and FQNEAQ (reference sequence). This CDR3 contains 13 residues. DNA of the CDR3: TGTGCCAGCAGCTTAGCCCCTAATGAAAAACTGTTTTTT. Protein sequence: CASSLAPNEKLFF. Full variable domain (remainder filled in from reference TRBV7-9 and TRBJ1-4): DTGVSQNPRHKITKRGQNVTFRCDPISEHNRLYWYRQTLGQGPEFLTYFQNEAQLEKSRLLSDRFSAERPKGSFSTLEIQRTEQGDSAMYLCASSLAPNEKLFFGSGTQLSVL.

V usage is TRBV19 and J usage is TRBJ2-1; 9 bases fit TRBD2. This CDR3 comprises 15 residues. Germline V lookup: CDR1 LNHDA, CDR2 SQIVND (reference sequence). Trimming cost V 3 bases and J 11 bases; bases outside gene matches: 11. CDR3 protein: CASSIFSGGDRKQFF. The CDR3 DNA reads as TGTGCCAGTAGTATCTTTAGCGGGGGCGATAGGAAGCAGTTCTTC.